The 16 T cell receptor beta chains below were found in one sample sequenced in a study of OX40 agonist ivuxolimab in advanced cancers. TCRdb's copy holds only in-frame clones and misses some; the assay was immunoSEQ multiplex PCR. The sample has tens of thousands of clones; roughly 90% are singletons. The source material was CD4+ or CD8+ T cells sorted from blood, sampled in a trial of the OX40 agonist ivuxolimab. Every receptor here comes from an adult with an advanced solid tumor such as melanoma, head and neck, liver or kidney cancer.

The CDR3, as DNA: TGCGCCAGCAGCCTGGGACAGGGGGTCCACGAGCAGTACTTC. Its translation: CASSLGQGVHEQYF. This chain connects TRBV5-1 to TRBJ2-7; 11 bases line up with TRBD1. The CDR3 is made up of 14 amino acids. Germline V gene data show CDR1 as SGHRS and CDR2 as YFSETQ. Unmatched junction bases numbered 5, after V lost 4 bases and J lost 5 bases.

The V gene is TRBV7-3, the J gene TRBJ1-3; D ambiguous. The CDR3 extends over 16 amino acids. Germline V gene data show CDR1 as SGHTA and CDR2 as FQGTGA. V was shortened by 0 bases and J by 4 bases, with 13 bases between the two germline ends. CDR3 bases: TGTGCCAGCAGCTTAACTGGCTACAGCCAGGGAAACACCATATATTTT. It translates to CASSLTGYSQGNTIYF.

The chain is built from TRBV9 and TRBJ1-4; D not resolved. Per germline, CDR1 SGDLS and CDR2 YYNGEE. The CDR3 has 14 amino acids. Trimming removed 0 bases from V and 8 bases from J, with 11 bases in between. CDR3: CASSVGPQGEKLFF. CDR3 coding DNA: TGTGCCAGCAGCGTAGGACCGCAAGGGGAAAAACTGTTTTTT.

The chain carries TRBV7-2 and TRBJ1-5; no firm D call. Germline CDR1 reads SGHTA; CDR2 reads FQGNSA. V shed 1 base and J shed 1 base, with 8 bases lying between them. This CDR3 is built from 15 residues. The CDR3 is CASSLGPQSNQPQHF. CDR3 sequence (DNA): TGTGCCAGCAGCTTAGGTCCGCAGAGCAATCAGCCCCAGCATTTT.

J is TRBJ2-2 and V is TRBV7-2; 9 bases are a match to TRBD1. The germline gives CDR1 SGHTA, CDR2 FQGNSA. The V segment lost 3 bases and the J segment 1 base; nucleotides outside the gene matches: 6. The CDR3 totals 17 residues. For the CDR3, the DNA is TGTGCCAGCAGCTTTAAGGGACAGGGTTTGAACACCGGGGAGCTGTTTTTT. Amino acid sequence: CASSFKGQGLNTGELFF.

V gene TRBV11-2 combines with J gene TRBJ2-3; weak D call: TRBD2 (6 bases). V shed 2 bases and J shed 0 bases, with 9 bases lying between them. Germline values: CDR1 SGHAT, CDR2 FQNNGV. This CDR3 is built from 15 residues. The CDR3 sequence is CASSLWLASTDTQYF. As DNA, the CDR3 is TGTGCCAGCAGCTTATGGCTAGCGAGCACAGATACGCAGTATTTT.

This CDR3 is CASSLVRQAYTDTQYF. DNA of the CDR3: TGTGCCAGCAGCTTGGTCAGGCAGGCCTACACAGATACGCAGTATTTT. The chain joins TRBV7-9 to TRBJ2-3; the D is unclear. V was shortened by 3 bases and J by 2 bases, with 15 bases between the two germline ends. Germline V gene lookup returns CDR1 SEHNR and CDR2 FQNEAQ (reference sequence). The CDR3 spans 16 residues.

This sequence joins TRBV19 and TRBJ1-2, with 11 bases identical to TRBD1. Germline V CDR1 and CDR2: LNHDA, SQIVND (reference sequence). CDR3 length: 15 residues. Losses at the gene ends were 5 bases for V and 5 bases for J; bases not matched to a gene: 7. The CDR3 region is CASSLGQGARYGYTF. In nucleotides, the CDR3 is TGTGCCAGTAGTCTTGGACAGGGGGCGCGGTATGGCTACACCTTC.

The chain carries TRBV7-2 and TRBJ1-3; D unresolved. This CDR3 has 15 residues. Germline CDR1 is SGHTA and CDR2 is FQGNSA. Trimming cost V 4 bases and J 0 bases, with 10 bases left between them. The CDR3 loop is CASSSGPSSGNTIYF. The DNA of the CDR3 is TGTGCCAGCAGCTCCGGACCGAGCTCTGGAAACACCATATATTTT. Combining the CDR3 with reference TRBV7-2 and TRBJ1-3 gives the whole variable domain GAGVSQSPSNKVTEKGKDVELRCDPISGHTALYWYRQSLGQGLEFLIYFQGNSAPDKSGLPSDRFSAERTGGSVSTLTIQRTQQEDSAVYLCASSSGPSSGNTIYFGEGSWLTVV.

This rearrangement joins TRBV28 to TRBJ2-2, with D possibly TRBD1 on 6 matching bases. V was cut by 5 bases and J by 8 bases, with 18 bases left in between. The CDR3 loop spans 15 amino acids. Germline CDR1 is MDHEN and CDR2 is SYDVKM. CDR3 sequence: CASSQAGDRAGELFF. The DNA of the CDR3 is TGTGCCAGCAGTCAAGCAGGGGATCGTGCAGGGGAGCTGTTTTTT. The full variable domain, in which reference TRBV28 and TRBJ2-2 provide the parts outside the CDR3, is DVKVTQSSRYLVKRTGEKVFLECVQDMDHENMFWYRQDPGLGLRLIYFSYDVKMKEKGDIPEGYSVSREKKERFSLILESASTNQTSMYLCASSQAGDRAGELFFGEGSRLTVL.

The chain joins TRBV6-5 to TRBJ1-1, with D perhaps matching TRBD1 (6 bases). The CDR3 totals 14 residues. Germline CDR1 reads MNHEY; CDR2 reads SVGAGI. Trimming took off 0 bases at V and 6 bases at J, with 11 bases between the two ends. CDR3 DNA: TGTGCCAGCAGTTACTCGGGGGCGAGGGCTGAAGCTTTCTTT. Protein sequence: CASSYSGARAEAFF.

The rearrangement links TRBV28 to TRBJ1-1; a possible D gene is TRBD1 (6 bases). There are 15 residues in the CDR3. CDR1 and CDR2 from the germline V gene are MDHEN and SYDVKM. Trimming took 6 bases from V and 1 from J, leaving 15 bases between them. CDR3 loop: CASRPQQGGNTEAFF. DNA for the CDR3: TGTGCCAGCAGGCCTCAACAGGGTGGGAACACTGAAGCTTTCTTT.

This clone was observed a handful of times. The CDR3 loop is CASSGPVPAPANYGYTF. CDR3 coding DNA: TGTGCCAGCAGCGGCCCTGTCCCGGCCCCAGCTAACTATGGCTACACCTTC. The chain combines TRBV21-1 with TRBJ1-2. TRBV21-1 is given as a pseudogene. The CDR3 runs to 17 residues.

The chain is built from TRBV28 and TRBJ2-3, with TRBD2 identical over 7 bases. The CDR3 is 12 residues long. Trimming took 5 bases from V and 8 from J; bases not matched to a gene: 4. Per the germline V gene, CDR1 is MDHEN and CDR2 is SYDVKM. DNA for the CDR3: TGTGCCAGCAGTGGGGGGGTCCGTACGCAGTATTTT. Its translation: CASSGGVRTQYF.

The chain combines TRBV15 with TRBJ2-1, with D possibly TRBD2 on 5 matching bases. The germline V gene has CDR1 LNHNV and CDR2 YYDKDF (reference sequence). CDR3 size: 14 residues. The germline V and J ends were trimmed by 8 bases and 3 bases, with 14 bases remaining between them. This CDR3 reads CATAGPGRYNEQFF. CDR3 DNA sequence: TGTGCCACCGCGGGTCCGGGCCGCTACAATGAGCAGTTCTTC.

This chain connects TRBV7-9 to TRBJ2-1; D is uncertain. Germline CDR1 and CDR2: SEHNR and FQNEAQ (reference sequence). The CDR3 contains 13 residues. Trimming left V 5 bases short and J 0 bases short, with 5 bases between. The DNA for the CDR3 is TGTGCCAGCAGCCTTAGCTCCTACAATGAGCAGTTCTTC. Protein sequence: CASSLSSYNEQFF. Complete variable domain (other parts from reference TRBV7-9 and TRBJ2-1): DTGVSQNPRHKITKRGQNVTFRCDPISEHNRLYWYRQTLGQGPEFLTYFQNEAQLEKSRLLSDRFSAERPKGSFSTLEIQRTEQGDSAMYLCASSLSSYNEQFFGPGTRLTVL.